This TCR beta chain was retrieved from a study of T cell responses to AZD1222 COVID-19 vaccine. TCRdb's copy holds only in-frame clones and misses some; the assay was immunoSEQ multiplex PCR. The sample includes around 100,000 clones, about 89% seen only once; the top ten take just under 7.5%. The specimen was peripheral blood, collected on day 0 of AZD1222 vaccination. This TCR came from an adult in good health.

The CDR3 is CASSLASGSTDTQYF. DNA for the CDR3: TGTGCCAGCAGTTTAGCTAGCGGGAGCACAGATACGCAGTATTTT. The gene calls are TRBV28 and TRBJ2-3, with 8 positions matching TRBD2. The CDR3 runs to 15 residues. Germline CDR1 is MDHEN and CDR2 is SYDVKM. With 2 bases clipped from V and 0 bases from J, the junction kept 1 base outside the gene matches.